One TCR beta chain is described in this entry. Its binding antigen is unknown. Qualities for individual bases were not recorded, and no much larger clone is one base off. To prepare the library, 5' RACE was applied. The run used an Illumina HiSeq 2500. A second PCR of roughly 7 to 11 cycles was performed with a sample-barcoded 5' primer and a J-beta primer mix. A unique molecular identifier was introduced onto each TCR beta cDNA molecule by a template-switch 5' adaptor carrying 12 random nucleotides. At least 2.5 million CDR3-containing paired-end reads were obtained from each sample. First-strand cDNA synthesis was performed from all RNA using the Mint cDNA synthesis kit, with priming by a TRBC-specific oligonucleotide. After uracil-DNA glycosylase treatment, a first 18-cycle PCR used universal primers M1SS and BC2_uni_R on all cDNA. The study's own analysis went as follows. For normalization, 1 million high-quality reads were randomly selected from each sample, with every read carrying a distinct molecular identifier. Instead of being binned into consensus sequences, reads that shared molecular identifiers were thrown out. MiTCR, with a Q25 quality threshold and the strictest error-elimination algorithm, was used for CDR3 identification, clonotype clustering and error correction. A nonparametric unseen species model with Euler transformation was used to estimate a lower bound on total TCR beta diversity. Clones were called with MiXCR by TCRdb after fastp trimmed the public reads at Q25, and only in-frame beta chains were retained. Rows are combined by CDR3 protein, so each entry shows the most common genes and DNA. These V and J calls are TCRdb output, not the study's own analysis. The sample profile shows roughly 900,000 distinct CDR3 sequences; around 49% of them were found once. The ten largest make up about an eighth of the sample.

The record originates from a study of blood T cells in healthy people across ages (dated by TCRdb to about 2015). For context, the study as a whole: In model experiments, template switching captured about one uniquely barcoded TCR beta cDNA molecule for every two T cells. Age-related changes in TCR beta repertoire diversity were measured in the study by deep sequencing normalized with unique cDNA molecular identifiers. The donors were split into four age groups: young (average 16 years), middle-aged (about 40), aged (approximately 59) and long-lived (about 82). To avoid experimental bias, donors of different ages were distributed randomly across sequencing lanes. Using the same blood draw, the study looked at two additional independent replicas of 1 million unique cDNA reads for two donors, one aged 18 to 29 and the other aged 80 or older. The full study reports these points: A strong correlation was found between observed TCR beta diversity and the percentage of naive T cells measured by flow cytometry. As age increased, observed TCR beta diversity per million T cells dropped in a roughly linear way, and a significant reduction was already evident by age 40. The CMV infection status of donors was not known, potentially confounding age-related changes in expanded clonotypes. Compared with the aged group, more naive CD4+ T cells, fewer expanded clones and increased TCR diversity were shown by the long-lived group, suggesting age selection. Estimates of total diversity based on one million sequenced T cells were considered lower bounds and underestimates. Since profiling was done on bulk unsorted PBMCs, naive and antigen-experienced compartments could not be conclusively compared.

Systemically healthy Caucasian individuals from Russia, some 36 in total and aged roughly 6 to 100 years, were included as donors. Roughly 10 milliliters of peripheral blood were drawn from each donor into EDTA-treated Vacutainer tubes. Ficoll-Paque density-gradient centrifugation was used to isolate PBMCs, with at least 7 million per sample. Total RNA, at least 5.5 micrograms per sample, was extracted from PBMCs with Trizol reagent. The percentages of naive CD45RAhigh/CD27high T cells were determined by flow cytometry on a PBMC aliquot from every donor. Inclusive of the bounding cysteine and phenylalanine, the CDR3 is 13 residues long. Kept here is only the CDR3 DNA, which spans 39 bases and is read in frame from base 1. The junction carries 8 bases between V and J, which are trimmed by 5 bases and 3 bases respectively. Per the germline V gene (reference sequence), MNHNY is the CDR1 and SVGAGI is the CDR2.

Sequenced material: blood. This sequence originates from a man younger than 40 in good health. The rearranged segments are TRBV6-6 and TRBJ1-5, and the D gene may be TRBD1, 6 bases matching. The nucleotides read TGTGCCAGCAGTACAGGGTCCAATCAGCCCCAGCATTTT. Its protein reads: CASSTGSNQPQHF.